The following is a T cell receptor (beta chain) sequence with its context. Its target antigen remains unknown. This sample was included in a study of cytomegalovirus exposure and HLA in healthy donors (dated by TCRdb to 2017 to 2019). With regard to the full study: According to an earlier analysis of a few hundred of the donors, 150 million to 200 million T cells yielded roughly 100 million unique TCR beta sequences and roughly 280 Gb of sequence data. The later analysis used no new phenotypic data to find candidate immune exposures, relying instead on TCR beta sequences and their occurrence across donors. All discovery cohort repertoires had been generated using a single sequencing platform. HLA typing covered class I and class II loci at four-digit resolution. Using immunosequencing, the study profiled T cell repertoires from roughly 650 subjects and related those repertoires to cytomegalovirus serostatus. The study was designed to test whether signatures of past pathogen exposure could be identified by cataloging public T cell receptors. Among the roughly 430 genotyped donors, around 81% belonged to the genetic ancestry cluster associated with self-reported Caucasian donors. Across around 400 genotyped donors of the cohort, an average of roughly 250,000 unique TCR beta nucleotide sequences per donor were sequenced, and roughly a sixth of those sequences were non-productive. Typing coverage varied by locus: roughly 629-630 donors for A, B, C, DRB1 and DQB1; roughly 560 for DQA1; more than 600 for DPA1; roughly 470 for DPB1. To study patterns of TCR occurrence, a later analysis re-analyzed previously published TCR beta repertoires from 700 or so donors and added high-resolution HLA genotyping. A separate validation cohort of roughly 110 different subjects was used in addition to the roughly 670-subject first cohort. In an earlier analysis of roughly 580 of the donors, high-throughput TCR beta sequencing was used to judge whether each TCR beta V gene segment behaved as functional or pseudogenic. Donor age, sex, ethnicity and CMV serostatus were compiled alongside the repertoire data. An early release that covered about 600 HLA-typed donors contained 300 to 350 gigabases of sequencing data and 65 million to 100 million unique TCR sequences. Because of strong linkage in the cohort, four to six DR-DQ haplotypes were treated as single units for association and clustering. To predict cytomegalovirus infection status, the study brought together high-throughput TCR immunosequencing, statistical association of individual TCRs with disease status, and machine learning. Genome-wide SNP genotypes for about 65% of the 666 donors were used in a later genetic analysis, which treated that subset as a discovery cohort. The investigation overall reported the following: A later analysis found that TCR association rates varied across HLA loci, with DRB1 alleles showing the most associated TCRs and HLA-C alleles the fewest. Correlated functional status among segregating V segments might reflect linkage disequilibrium, but an unknown experimental factor could not be ruled out. While some public TCRs were present in many individuals, most TCR sequences turned up only very rarely across donors. In a later analysis, HLA-associated TCR beta chains were found to be more clonally expanded and to have lower generation probabilities than equally common non-associated chains. The classifier was reported to diagnose cytomegalovirus status with high specificity and sensitivity in both the original cohort and the validation cohort. The study gave a list of 150 to 200 TCR beta chains associated with cytomegalovirus. Broadly in line with IMGT annotations, most TCR beta V segments showed up in productive rearrangements about 87% or about 30% of the time in an earlier analysis of several hundred of the donors. A later analysis associated about 16,000 TCR beta sequences with specific HLA alleles at a false discovery rate of 0.05. Roughly uniform sequencing depth across donors was assumed in presence/absence analyses, although this assumption may not hold. Immune exposure information for the cohort was limited to CMV serostatus. A cluster of highly shared sequence variants was judged likely to be a technical artifact of the sequencing pipeline. In a later analysis, most CMV-associated TCR beta chains were found to appear HLA-restricted, with HLA associations seemingly driven largely by CMV exposure. In this cohort, only TCR beta chains were sequenced, and detectable features were limited by the absence of alpha or paired-chain data. A further reported finding was that TCR beta sequences accurately predicted the HLA-A and HLA-B alleles for most subjects in the first cohort. Several of the top co-occurrence clusters appeared to be linked to parvovirus B19, influenza, CMV and Epstein-Barr virus, according to a later analysis. When HLA alleles, especially DR and DQ, strongly co-occurred, TCR associations were difficult to assign to individual alleles. V-gene and J-gene trimming of TCR beta chains was associated with a missense DCLRE1C variant in a later genetic analysis, and the association was replicated in an independent cohort. Because counts were too low, some 17 rarely observed V segments, including chromosome 9 orphons, were left out of the earlier analysis of some 600 of the donors. In vitro tests confirmed that a few of the cytomegalovirus-associated TCR beta chains recognize cytomegalovirus antigens. Because some donors lacked HLA typing at each locus, the association tests relied only on the typed subset. According to the authors, the approach could potentially be generalized to other disease states and immunological phenotypes. In a later genetic analysis, fewer N-insertions in productive TCRs were reported among donors in an Asian-associated ancestry cluster than the roughly 700-donor mean. The 87-base-pair reads could not distinguish some IMGT-functional V segments, including TRBV6-2 and TRBV6-3, so those segments were excluded.

The CDR3, from cysteine to phenylalanine, totals 13 residues. Kept here is only the CDR3 DNA, which spans 39 bases and is read in frame from base 1. The germline V gene yields SGDLS for CDR1 and YYNGEE for CDR2. Trimmed from V: 0 bases; trimmed from J: 7 bases; junction bases lacking a gene match: 3. The library was prepared using the immunoSEQ multiplex PCR assay. For the multiplex PCR, a mixture combining 60 forward primers for TCR Vbeta segments and 13 reverse primers for TCR Jbeta segments was used. Amplification of the CDR3 region of rearranged TCR beta genes was performed with a multiplex PCR assay on genomic DNA. On the Illumina HiSeq System, the amplified TCR beta libraries were sequenced as 87-base-pair reads. Per the authors' processing: A later analysis tallied 80 million to 95 million unique TCR beta chains across the 700 or so repertoires, and about 10 million of those chains were shared by two or more donors. A nearest-neighbor algorithm error-corrected the raw reads and collapsed the reads into unique sequences, merging closely related sequences to remove PCR and sequencing errors. To assign V, D and J gene segments, CDR3 sequences were aligned to IMGT reference sequences. For a sequence to be retained, a match of at least six nucleotides was required to both a V gene segment and a J gene segment. A rearrangement was called productive if the CDR3 had no stop codons and remained in frame with V and J, and every other rearrangement was called non-productive. Following IMGT convention, CDR3 was defined as the stretch from the second conserved V-encoded cysteine to the conserved J-encoded phenylalanine. Sequences without an unambiguous match to a single V gene segment were excluded from the earlier analysis of a few hundred of the donors. An earlier analysis of just under 600 of the donors called V segments functional above 56.7% productive rearrangements and segregating when the between-donor standard deviation exceeded 5%. A statistical classification framework was built for diagnosing cytomegalovirus status from the catalog of TCR beta chain sequences. V and J gene assignment, in a later analysis, came from comparing TCR nucleotide sequences with IMGT/GENE-DB human TR gene sequences. Using the TCRdist pipeline, a later analysis assigned CDR3 sequences along with most-parsimonious VDJ recombination scenarios. In a later analysis, each TCR beta chain was defined by its CDR3 amino acid sequence together with its V-gene family, and reads without a unique V-gene family were excluded. As a way to deal with suspected cross-contamination and a sequencing artifact, a later analysis dropped nearly 600 nucleotide sequences that were highly shared and had low generation probability. In a later analysis, a clonal expansion index for each public chain was calculated from normalized within-repertoire ranks of inferred template counts. In a later analysis, generation probabilities were computed using a VDJ recombination model fitted to out-of-frame rearrangements, and the results were checked against IGoR. Hypergeometric tests were used in a later analysis to score TCR-TCR, TCR-HLA and TCR-CMV co-occurrence, with a repertoire-size bias correction applied to the TCR pairs. A later analysis estimated false discovery rates by permuting HLA or CMV assignments 20 times. In a later analysis, co-occurring TCRs were grouped with DBSCAN, and TCRdist sequence similarity was added when clustering was performed within HLA-allele-positive subsets. Repertoires with fewer than 30,000 or more than 120,000 public chains, plus five repertoires with anomalous nucleotide sharing, were excluded from co-occurrence clustering. Entries here come from immuneACCESS through TCRdb and include only in-frame sequences with V and J called. Some clones fail to appear in such tables; in the studies checked, an unresolved V gene covers under half of the shortfall, and the cause of the remainder is unknown. V and J calls and clone size come straight from that table; D and trimming were deduced from the DNA. This sample's table has entries for approximately 79,000 clones. The ten largest account for roughly 0.8% of the sample.

The cohort was made up of 666 healthy bone marrow donors. All cohort members were sampled while nominally healthy, although unrecorded immune exposures were likely present. The donor tested CMV seronegative and was one of the 352 seronegative cohort members. A peripheral blood sample was provided by each donor, and peripheral blood mononuclear cells were used for TCR beta sequencing. Genomic DNA extraction from the blood cell samples was performed with the Qiagen DNeasy Blood Extraction Kit. Material for sequencing was PBMCs. This chain joins TRBV9 to TRBJ1-1, with 7 bases aligning to TRBD1. The receptor was derived from a boy younger than 18 in good health and CMV-seronegative. DNA sequence: TGTGCCAGCAGCGTAGGCCCAGGGGGTGAAGCTTTCTTT. This codes for CASSVGPGGEAFF.